This TCR beta chain was captured by sequencing in a study of blood T cell repertoires in COVID-19 (dated by TCRdb to 2018 to 2020). Background on the whole study: Samples from collaborators originated in the United States, Italy and Spain and spanned both the acute and convalescent phases of COVID-19. Nearly every sample came with metadata listing a de-identified subject ID, COVID-19 status, age in years and sex. The samples were drawn from two sources: the first 160 participants of the ongoing ImmuneRACE study, and 1,000 to 1,500 subjects contributed by 6 global collaborators. The dataset comprised deeply sampled blood TCRbeta repertoires from subjects exposed to, actively infected with, or recovered from COVID-19. HLA class I and class II types, where available, came from metadata supplied by the sample provider rather than from assay-based typing. The material from the prospective study consisted of cDNA or gDNA derived from T cells, B-cell-depleted T cells, or PBMCs. The repertoires were released in a freely available public database intended as a resource for research on the immune response to SARS-CoV-2. The paper's findings and limits, for the study overall: The quantity of clinical and demographic metadata differed by source and by participant and was supplied without curation.

The CDR3 runs 14 residues from the cysteine to the phenylalanine. Only CDR3 DNA is held: 42 bases, read in frame from base 1. CDR1 is given as LNHDA and CDR2 as SQIVND, both from the germline V gene (reference sequence). Trimming costs V 0 bases and J 9 bases, and their ends lie 12 bases apart. The immunoSEQ Assay, a bias-controlled multiplex PCR, was used to amplify TCRbeta CDR3 regions from genomic DNA. Per the original workflow: The number of nucleated cells in each sample was estimated by amplification of reference gene primers within the assay. To quantify the absolute abundance of each unique TCRbeta CDR3 rearrangement, sequence reads were collapsed and filtered. For each sample, productive Simpson clonality was calculated by taking the square root of Simpson's diversity index across productive rearrangements. The immuneACCESS repertoire file appears here via TCRdb, limited to in-frame rearrangements. These files lack a portion of the clones; in checked studies, under half of the deficit traces to unresolved V genes, and the cause of the others is not known. V, J and clone size derive from that table, while D and trimming were established from the DNA sequence. This sample holds over 300,000 clones; around nine tenths were observed only once. The top ten hold more than 0.9% of the sample.

Participants in the prospective study were aged roughly 18 to 95 years, lived in about two dozen United States geographic areas, and enrolled through a virtual design. Cohort assignment in the prospective study relied on participant-reported clinical history from a screening survey and a study questionnaire. In the prospective study, mobile phlebotomists collected whole blood, serum and a nasopharyngeal or oropharyngeal swab from each participant. Prospective study participants could optionally give additional blood draws and questionnaires over an approximately two-month period. Before DNA extraction, prospective study blood samples were shipped either frozen or at room temperature. For this clone: Its antigen is unknown. Base qualities are missing; no much larger clone stands one base away.

What was sequenced was PBMCs or T cells enriched from blood (not recorded which). The sequence is built from TRBV19 and TRBJ1-5; TRBD1 is a weak D gene call, 5 bases matching. The TCR was taken from a woman in her twenties or thirties with acute COVID-19. The nucleotide sequence is TGTGCCAGTAGTATAGATTCTGGACACTGGCCCCAGCATTTT. Translated, it gives CASSIDSGHWPQHF.